Detailed here is one TCR beta chain. From germline, CDR1 is SQVTM and CDR2 ANQGSEA. The CDR3 contains 12 residues. Trimming left V 6 bases short and J 3 bases short, with 12 bases between. This sample was included in a study of shared clonotypes between healthy human individuals. The overall study: Every donor yielded three CD4 naive, three CD4 memory, two CD8 naive and one CD8 memory plate.

On sorted subsets, replicate PCRs used approximately 190 ng DNA, or tens of thousands of T cell genomes. Sequencing used immunoSEQ multiplex PCR; TCRdb keeps in-frame clones, though not all of them. The profile covers approximately 88,000 clones, with 68% appearing a single time and about 50% taken by the ten largest. Recent acute infections and vaccinations were absent in the healthy HIV-negative adult donors. The chain links TRBV29-1 to TRBJ2-7, with unresolved D. The sample comprised memory CD8+ T cells sorted from blood. Subset described: CD45RO+ cells pooled with CCR7-negative TemRA cells. The receptor's source is a man aged 30 to 39 in good health. This CDR3 is CSVLTTSYEQYF. As DNA, the CDR3 is TGCAGCGTCCTGACAACCAGCTACGAGCAGTACTTC.